This paragraph covers one T cell receptor beta chain sequence. Its antigen is not yet known. It has no much larger one-base neighbor in the sample; base qualities were not kept. Sequencing was carried out with an Illumina NovaSeq 6000. cDNA libraries for TCRalpha and TCRbeta were prepared by 5'RACE using constant-segment primers, with sample barcodes and unique molecular identifiers added. Trizol reagent was used to extract RNA from every sample. Library amplification was performed in two PCR steps, and a second sample barcode and Illumina TruSeq adapters were introduced in the second step. Sequencing of libraries was performed on an Illumina NovaSeq with 2 x 150 bp paired-end reads. As for the authors' bioinformatics: Demultiplexing of reads and collapsing into UMI-guided consensus sequences were performed with migec v1.2.7. Using mixcr v2.1.11, UMI consensuses were aligned to TRA and TRB V and J templates and then assembled into clonotypes. Clonotypes were classified as expanded or contracted when called significant by both edgeR and NoisET, with noise models trained on biological replicates. For edgeR calls, a false discovery rate-adjusted p below 0.01 and a log2 fold-change threshold of 1 were applied. PCA with hierarchical clustering of max-normalized trajectories of the 1000 most abundant clonotypes was used as exploratory dynamics analysis. Separately sequenced CD4+ and CD8+ repertoires were used to assign the CD4 or CD8 phenotype of responding clones. TCRdb reworked the public reads: Q25 trimming with fastp, MiXCR clone assembly, productive beta chains retained. Here each entry gathers all rows of one CDR3 protein and keeps the most common genes and DNA. Clone size and V and J calls follow TCRdb, not the original study. Here the sample has about 58,000 distinct CDR3 sequences; roughly 25% occur a single time. 40% to 45% of the sample is in the top ten clones.

According to the germline V gene, CDR1 reads SGHAT and CDR2 reads FQNNGV. Including the terminal cysteine and phenylalanine, the CDR3 comprises 18 residues. Kept here is only the CDR3 DNA, which spans 54 bases and is read in frame from base 1. The junction shows trimming of 1 base on V and 2 bases on J, and the gene matches do not reach 3 bases of it. These data originate in a study of T-cell memory formation after mild COVID-19 (dated by TCRdb to the early 2020s). Background on the whole study: TCR sequence clusters from the two donors were largely donor specific. In two donors, T-cell clones that expanded and contracted after mild COVID-19 were tracked by sequencing TCRalpha and TCRbeta repertoires over time. Two young, previously healthy adult volunteers, one female and one male, were included in the cohort.

Here is what the overall study found, with its caveats: Contracting CD4+ clones were located mainly in the CM and EM memory subsets, whereas CD8+ clones were found to be enriched in EMRA. Balanced CD4/CD8 phenotypes were observed for clones contracting from day 15 to 85, whereas a bias towards CD4+ was observed for a second wave of clones expanding from day 15 to 37. Only a couple of mild cases were covered in the study, and larger cohorts including severe cases with pre-infection samples were considered necessary. The second-wave clones that peaked on day 37 were not confirmed to be SARS-CoV-2 specific. Some responding clones were detected in pre-infection memory, suggesting pre-existing cross-reactive memory T cells joined the SARS-CoV-2 response.

PBMCs were isolated by Ficoll-Paque density gradient centrifugation. The chain joins TRBV11-2 to TRBJ2-3; TRBD2 agrees with 16 junctional bases. Source material: PBMCs or a T cell subset sorted from them (not recorded which). The receptor comes from a man between 18 and 29 years old who had mild COVID-19 (a few samples of this study predate the infection). The sample titles of this study are shuffled in the database, so cell type and time point are left out; the donor was told from shared clones. The CDR3 here reads CASSLAGLAGGDTDTQYF. The nucleotides are TGTGCCAGCAGCTTAGCGGGACTAGCGGGGGGGGACACAGATACGCAGTATTTT.